Following are 9 T cell receptor beta chains from one sample sequenced in a study of T-cell reconstitution after alpha-beta-depleted transplantation in children. Unique molecular identifiers were used in preparing the TCRbeta library. TCRdb processed the PCR reads anew with MiXCR; each CDR3 protein has one entry. The sample lists hundreds of thousands of distinct CDR3 sequences; roughly 16% were seen once. The specimen comprised PBMCs, mostly from graft donor cells, sampled 360 days after TCRalphabeta/CD19-depleted stem cell transplant. These receptors came from a boy less than two years old who had a stem cell transplant for Wiskott-Aldrich syndrome, so the T cells may come from the graft donor.

Within the sample, this clonotype is medium-sized. The V call is TRBV12-3 or TRBV12-4, the J call TRBJ2-7, with D possibly TRBD1 on 6 matching bases. Trimming left V 5 bases short and J 0 bases short, with 17 bases between. The CDR3 loop spans 16 amino acids. The CDR3 loop is CASSQRTAKSSYEQYF. The CDR3 DNA sequence: TGTGCCAGCAGTCAGAGGACAGCCAAGAGCTCCTACGAGCAGTACTTC.

This clonotype was detected a few times. The CDR3 reads CASSLAFRGPLQYF. Written as DNA, the CDR3 is TGTGCCAGCAGCTTAGCGTTCAGGGGCCCCTTACAGTACTTC. The rearrangement links TRBV7-2 to TRBJ2-7, with D possibly matching TRBD1 (6 bases). V was clipped by 0 bases and J by 10 bases, with 16 bases between them. The CDR3 has 14 amino acids. The germline V gene encodes CDR1 SGHTA and CDR2 FQGNSA.

The chain links TRBV5-1 to TRBJ1-4, with 7 bases fitting TRBD1. Germline V gene data show CDR1 as SGHRS and CDR2 as YFSETQ. CDR3 length: 14 residues. The trim removed 7 bases at V and 7 bases at J, leaving 10 bases unmatched. The CDR3 region is CASRRDSAVEKLFF. The CDR3 nucleotides are TGCGCCAGCCGCCGGGACAGTGCGGTTGAAAAACTGTTTTTT.

The rearrangement joins TRBV25-1 to TRBJ1-1; no definite D call. Trimming removed 5 bases from V and 3 bases from J, with 13 bases in between. The CDR3 is made up of 14 amino acids. Germline V CDR1 and CDR2: MGHDK, SYGVNS. The CDR3 nucleotides are TGTGCCAGCAGTAAGTTGGGAACAGACACTGAAGCTTTCTTT. It is translated as CASSKLGTDTEAFF.

This chain connects TRBV11-2 to TRBJ2-7; D unresolved. Germline V gene sequence: CDR1 SGHAT, CDR2 FQNNGV. Trimming took off 3 bases at V and 0 bases at J, with 12 bases between the two ends. This CDR3 is built from 15 residues. CDR3 DNA: TGTGCCAGCAGCTTTCCGGGCGGATTCTCCTACGAGCAGTACTTC. Encoded protein: CASSFPGGFSYEQYF.

Comment on this clonotype: Sequence at one end of the junction differs from germline and may be a read error. As DNA, the CDR3 is TGTGTCAGCAAAAGGGGCGCCTCTGGGGCCAACGTCCTGACTTTC. Protein product: CVSKRGASGANVLTF. The gene calls are TRBV6-2 or TRBV6-3 and TRBJ2-6, with D perhaps matching TRBD1 (5 bases). This CDR3 region has 15 residues. The V gene's germline CDR1 is MNHEY and CDR2 SVGEGT.

The J gene is TRBJ2-7, the V gene TRBV19; possibly TRBD1 for D (6 bases). Germline V lookup: CDR1 LNHDA, CDR2 SQIVND (reference sequence). The ends were cut back, 0 bases at V and 5 bases at J, with 17 bases in the middle. This CDR3 comprises 16 residues. The CDR3 region has the DNA TGTGCCAGTAGTATAGACCCGACAGGCCAGCACGACGAGCAGTACTTC. Protein product: CASSIDPTGQHDEQYF.

This chain joins TRBV6-1 and TRBJ2-3; 9 bases fit TRBD2. The trim removed 4 bases at V and 2 bases at J, leaving 7 bases unmatched. Germline V gene data show CDR1 as MNHNS and CDR2 as SASEGT. The CDR3 runs 16 residues. The CDR3 reads CASSGRLAATTDTQYF. The CDR3 coding sequence is TGTGCCAGCAGTGGGAGACTAGCGGCAACCACAGATACGCAGTATTTT.

The sample holds a few counts of this clonotype. The chain has TRBV7-9 and TRBJ2-7; the match to TRBD2 covers 8 bases. Per germline, CDR1 SEHNR and CDR2 FQNEAQ (reference sequence). This CDR3 region has 15 residues. V was pared by 5 bases and J by 5 bases, with 11 bases of the junction left unmatched. CDR3 loop: CASSPSGHLPHEQYF. CDR3 nucleotides: TGTGCCAGCAGCCCTAGCGGGCATCTTCCCCACGAGCAGTACTTC.